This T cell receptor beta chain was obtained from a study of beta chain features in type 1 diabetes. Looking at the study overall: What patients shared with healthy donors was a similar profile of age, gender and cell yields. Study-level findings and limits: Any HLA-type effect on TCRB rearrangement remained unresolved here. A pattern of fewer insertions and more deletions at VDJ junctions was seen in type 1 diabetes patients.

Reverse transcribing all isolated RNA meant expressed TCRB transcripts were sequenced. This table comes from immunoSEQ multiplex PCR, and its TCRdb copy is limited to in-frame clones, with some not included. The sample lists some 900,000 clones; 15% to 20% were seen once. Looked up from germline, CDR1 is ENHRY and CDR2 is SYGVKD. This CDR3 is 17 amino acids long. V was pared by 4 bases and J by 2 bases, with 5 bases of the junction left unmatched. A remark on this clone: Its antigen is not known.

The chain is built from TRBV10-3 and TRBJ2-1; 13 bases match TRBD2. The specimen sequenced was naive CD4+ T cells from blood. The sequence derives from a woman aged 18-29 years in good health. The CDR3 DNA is TGTGCCATCAGTGGGACTAGCGGGAGACAGGCCTACAATGAGCAGTTCTTC. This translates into CAISGTSGRQAYNEQFF.